The present T cell receptor (beta chain) was sequenced within a study of T cells expressing NK-cell markers. Background on the study: Cells sorted as CD3+CD56+NKG2C+, CD3+CD56+NKG2C- and CD3+CD56-NKG2C+ T cells supplied the TCR beta repertoires. Regarding the study as a whole: In several donors, dominant CD3+CD56+NKG2C+ clones formed about 1.0-7.0% of CD8+ cells.

As to this clonotype: Its antigen remains unknown.

Generation of TCR beta cDNA was performed by 5'RACE template switching incorporating UMIs. TCRdb reprocessed the 5' RACE reads; each CDR3 protein has one entry and no DNA is given. Across a few hundred thousand distinct CDR3 sequences, the top ten clones capture over 1.1% of the sample. The CDR3 has 16 residues. CDR1 is MNHNS, CDR2 SASEGT, per germline. This receptor was identified in a woman aged 45-65 years in good health. Material: blood T cells: a sorted CD56 or NKG2C T cell subset, CD4+ or CD8+ T cells, or bulk PBMC T cells (not recorded which). The V and J genes are TRBV6-1 and TRBJ2-1; TCRdb reports TRBD1, a call that lacks DNA to check it against. The CDR3 region is CASSEEGGQGYNEQFF.